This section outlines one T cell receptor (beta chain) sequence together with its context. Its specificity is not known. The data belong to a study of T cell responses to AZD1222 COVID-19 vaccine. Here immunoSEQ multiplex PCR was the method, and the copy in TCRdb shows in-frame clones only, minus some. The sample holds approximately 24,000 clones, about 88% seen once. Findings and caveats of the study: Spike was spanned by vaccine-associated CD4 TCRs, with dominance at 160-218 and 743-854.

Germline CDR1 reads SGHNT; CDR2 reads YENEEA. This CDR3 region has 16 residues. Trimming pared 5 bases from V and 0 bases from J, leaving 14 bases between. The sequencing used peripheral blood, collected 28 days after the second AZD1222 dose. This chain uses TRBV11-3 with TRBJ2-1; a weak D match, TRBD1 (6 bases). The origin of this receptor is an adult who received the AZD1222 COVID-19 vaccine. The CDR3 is CASSQMTGSSYNEQFF. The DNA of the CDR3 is TGTGCCAGCAGCCAGATGACAGGTAGCTCCTACAATGAGCAGTTCTTC.